Included here is one T cell receptor (beta chain) sequence, with context. These data come from a study of blood T cell repertoires in COVID-19. The CDR3 consists of 16 residues. With V trimmed by 3 bases and J by 4 bases, 7 bases remained unmatched. CDR1 SNHLY and CDR2 FYNNEI come from the germline V gene. The protocol was immunoSEQ multiplex PCR, while the TCRdb copy is restricted to in-frame clones and leaves out a portion. The table records around 300,000 clones, more than 80% of them present only once. This sequence joins TRBV2 and TRBJ2-2; the match to TRBD1 covers 8 bases. Sequencing input: PBMCs or T cells enriched from blood (not recorded which). The TCR sequence derives from a woman under 30 who had recovered from COVID-19. CDR3 region: CASSDVQGAVTGELFF. The CDR3 nucleotides are TGTGCCAGCAGTGATGTTCAGGGGGCGGTCACCGGGGAGCTGTTTTTT.